This T cell receptor (beta chain) was captured by sequencing in a study of radiotherapy plus CTLA-4 blockade in lung cancer. The study, taken as a whole, reports: In blood, tumor-derived TCR clones expanded after radiotherapy plus ipilimumab.

As regards this clone: Its antigen remains unknown.

The table came from immunoSEQ multiplex PCR; TCRdb's copy has only in-frame clones and leaves some out. Among roughly 60,000 clones listed, 60% to 80% were seen once. Germline-derived CDR1 and CDR2 are SNHLY and FYNNEI. The length of the CDR3 is 15 residues. V was shortened by 1 base and J by 7 bases, with 17 bases between the two germline ends. The V and J genes are TRBV2 and TRBJ2-7; D possibly corresponds to TRBD1 (6 bases). The sequencing used peripheral blood, collected from a patient treated with radiotherapy plus ipilimumab. The TCR sequence derives from a human donor with non-small cell lung cancer who had a complete response to radiotherapy plus ipilimumab. The CDR3: CASSEGGQGLKEQYF. For the CDR3, the DNA is TGTGCCAGCAGTGAAGGGGGGCAGGGGCTGAAAGAGCAGTACTTC.